This T cell receptor beta chain came from a study of shared clonotypes between healthy human individuals (dated by TCRdb to 2018 to 2021). Context from the whole study: The cohort included three men and a couple of women between 18 and 49 years of age. For each donor, CD4 naive and CD4 memory were each given three plates, CD8 naive was given two plates, and CD8 memory was given one plate. The study deeply sequenced blood TCR repertoires of 5 or 6 healthy adults to estimate repertoire size and the extent of clonotype sharing between individuals. Libraries were prepared and TCR repertoires were sequenced by different laboratories using diverse techniques, in order to increase sequencing depth and limit assay-specific biases. Per donor, leukapheresis produced somewhere between about 0.94 and 8.9 billion PBMCs.

Results the study describes overall, beyond this receptor: Sampling was restricted to blood, and TCR repertoires in tissues likely differ from the TCR repertoires found in blood. Compared with non-shared clonotypes, clonotypes shared by all four sorted-subset donors had higher generation probabilities. Based on pairwise subsampling, the degree of clonotype sharing among donors was expected to be affected by sequencing depth. The small number of donors limited the genetic and exposure-history diversity represented. Incomplete sequencing was indicated by rarefaction of sorted-subset datasets, despite the large sequencing depth. About 5% of naive CD4, 3.5% of naive CD8, 2.3% of memory CD4, and about 0.4% of memory CD8 clonotypes were shared across a handful of donors. Naive subsets generally had larger estimated clonotype richness than memory subsets.

A remark on this clone: Its antigen remains undetermined. No base-level quality is on record; no much larger clone is a single base apart.

From the cysteine up to the phenylalanine, the CDR3 has a length of 13 residues. The sequence is cut down to CDR3 DNA, 39 bases in frame from base 1. V trim: 5 bases; J trim: 3 bases; unmatched bases: 4. CDR1 is given as SQVTM and CDR2 as ANQGSEA, both from the germline V gene. CD8 naive samples were obtained by positive selection for CCR7 among CD45RO-negative cells, yielding a CD45RA+CCR7+ population from which TemRA cells were excluded. Donors were healthy HIV-negative adults with no recently reported acute infections or vaccinations. All donors were Caucasian adults living in Nashville, Tennessee, USA. After blood collection by leukapheresis, PBMCs were isolated using Ficoll-Histopaque density gradient centrifugation and then cryopreserved in the vapor phase of liquid nitrogen. Analytical flow cytometry was used to check the purity and quantity of every magnetically sorted T cell population. Genomic DNA was isolated from every sorted fraction and measured by UV absorbance on a Nanodrop 2000c.

TCR CDR3 regions were amplified from genomic DNA by multiplex PCR using the deep immunoSEQ assay. Extracted genomic DNA from each cell subset was distributed evenly across all wells of several immunoSEQ 96-well plates, and each plate was treated as a replicate. For sorted subsets, around 200 ng genomic DNA, equal to tens of thousands of T cell genomes, was loaded into each replicate PCR. The purified libraries were quantified using a Qubit 3.0 fluorometer, sized with a Bioanalyzer 2100, and then quantified again using the KAPA Library Quantification kit. Every immunoSEQ 96-well plate was sequenced on a separate single-read 150-cycle Illumina NextSeq 550 flow cell. The paper's data handling went like this. Because only junctional sequences without quality scores were contained in the immunoSEQ output, filtering matching that applied to full-length reads could not be performed. To assign V/J genes and CDR3, sequences were annotated against IMGT germline references using PyIR, a Python wrapper for IgBLAST v1.9. Any read was removed if the V/J assignment was weak (E-value above 1e-6), the CDR3 was missing, or the read contained stop codons, out-of-frame junctions, or ambiguous translated residues. V3J clonotypes were defined as sequences sharing an identical inferred V gene, J gene, and CDR3 amino acid sequence. Percentage overlap between repertoires was calculated by dividing the number of shared unique clonotypes by the size of the smaller repertoire. Repertoire richness was assessed with RTK rarefaction, the Chao1 estimator, and Recon v2.1 estimates of unobserved clonotypes. Generation probabilities for all TCRbeta clonotypes obtained by the gDNA method from a handful of donors were computed using OLGA. What TCRdb holds here is the immuneACCESS table cut down to in-frame rearrangements. Part of the clones is not present; checked against another copy, under half of the missing clones reflect an unresolved V gene, and the others are unexplained. V, J and clone size derive from that table, while D and trimming were established from the DNA sequence. The sample profile shows roughly 2,000,000 clones; over 85% of them were found once. Over 1.5% of the sample belongs to the ten largest clones.

This TCR came from a man in his late teens or twenties in good health. Some clones in this sample may be carry-over from other donors' samples. Sequenced input: naive CD8+ T cells from PBMCs. This specimen's cell subset or site label, per the study, means: CD45RA+CCR7+. Here the chain combines TRBV29-1 and TRBJ2-3, and TRBD2 aligns with 8 junction nucleotides. In nucleotide form, the sequence is TGCAGCGTTTCGGGACTAGGGACAGATACGCAGTATTTT. Translated, this is CSVSGLGTDTQYF.